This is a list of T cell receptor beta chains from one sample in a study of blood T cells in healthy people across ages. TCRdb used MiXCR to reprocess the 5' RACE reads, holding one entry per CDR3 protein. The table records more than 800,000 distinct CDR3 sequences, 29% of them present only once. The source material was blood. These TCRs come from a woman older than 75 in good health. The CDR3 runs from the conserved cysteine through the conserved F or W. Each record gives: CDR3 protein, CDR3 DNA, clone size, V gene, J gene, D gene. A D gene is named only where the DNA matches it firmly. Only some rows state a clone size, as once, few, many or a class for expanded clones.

CATQYRGDGSTDTQYF	TGTGCCACCCAATACCGTGGGGACGGCAGCACAGATACGCAGTATTTT	many	TRBV15	TRBJ2-3	NA
CSARAGTSGGRQETQYF	TGCAGTGCTAGAGCCGGGACTAGCGGGGGGAGACAAGAGACCCAGTACTTC	many	TRBV20-1	TRBJ2-5	TRBD2
CATSSGGLYEQYF	TGTGCCACCTCAAGCGGGGGGTTGTACGAGCAGTACTTC	many	TRBV15	TRBJ2-7	TRBD2
CASSVALGGRWNEQFF	TGTGCCAGCAGCGTAGCTCTCGGGGGGCGGTGGAATGAGCAGTTCTTC	NA	TRBV9	TRBJ2-1	NA
CASSLGWGARRLDEQYF	TGTGCCAGCTCGTTGGGGTGGGGGGCGCGACGACTCGATGAGCAGTACTTC	NA	TRBV6-1	TRBJ2-7	NA
CASSTGGLSGNTIYF	TGTGCCAGCAGCACGGGGGGTCTCTCTGGAAACACCATATATTTT	NA	TRBV7-9	TRBJ1-3	NA
CSARRGQLAGGDTQYF	TGCAGTGCTAGGAGGGGTCAACTAGCGGGGGGAGATACGCAGTATTTT	many	TRBV20-1	TRBJ2-3	TRBD2
CSAGAGLAGYNEQFF	TGCAGTGCTGGTGCTGGACTAGCGGGTTACAATGAGCAGTTCTTC	NA	TRBV20-1	TRBJ2-1	TRBD2
CASSTRGQVNSGANVLTF	TGTGCCAGCAGCACCCGAGGACAGGTGAACTCTGGGGCCAACGTCCTGACTTTC	NA	TRBV11-2	TRBJ2-6	TRBD1
CASTGGNEQFF	TGTGCCAGCACGGGGGGTAATGAGCAGTTCTTC	many	TRBV11-2	TRBJ2-1	TRBD2
CASSFWGSSSGNTIYF	TGCGCCAGCAGCTTCTGGGGGTCGAGCTCTGGAAACACCATATATTTT	NA	TRBV5-1	TRBJ1-3	NA
CAGSFNRNQETQYF	TGCGCCGGCAGCTTTAACAGGAACCAAGAGACCCAGTACTTC	NA	TRBV5-1	TRBJ2-5	NA
CASSLVGQPTYNEQFF	TGTGCCAGCAGCTTAGTGGGACAGCCTACCTACAATGAGCAGTTCTTC	many	TRBV7-9	TRBJ2-1	TRBD1
CASSTGGIPYEQYF	TGTGCCAGCAGTACTGGGGGGATCCCCTACGAGCAGTACTTC	many	TRBV6-5	TRBJ2-7	NA
CVSSGQRHMNTEAFF	TGTGTCAGCAGCGGACAAAGACACATGAACACTGAAGCTTTCTTT	NA	TRBV7-2	TRBJ1-1	NA
CASSEDGILLNEQFF	TGTGCCAGCAGTGAGGACGGAATCCTCCTTAATGAGCAGTTCTTC	NA	TRBV2	TRBJ2-1	NA
CASSRGGEEGYTF	TGTGCCAGCAGCAGGGGGGGGGAAGAGGGCTACACCTTC	few	TRBV7-2	TRBJ1-2	NA
CSAGQGTAYEQYF	TGCAGCGCCGGACAGGGGACAGCTTACGAGCAGTACTTC	NA	TRBV29-1	TRBJ2-7	TRBD1
CASSRSTGNEQFF	TGTGCCAGCAGTCGTTCTACAGGGAATGAGCAGTTCTTC	NA	TRBV12-3/TRBV12-4	TRBJ2-1	NA
CSASISTAGAYEQYF	TGCAGTGCTAGTATATCCACAGCGGGGGCCTACGAGCAGTACTTC	many	TRBV20-1	TRBJ2-7	TRBD2
CASRRGGGTEAFF	TGTGCCAGCAGGCGGGGAGGGGGCACTGAAGCTTTCTTT	few	TRBV11-2	TRBJ1-1	NA
CSCGGNTGELFF	TGCAGCTGCGGGGGAAACACCGGGGAGCTGTTTTTT	once	TRBV29-1	TRBJ2-2	TRBD2
CASSSSQGNYGYTF	TGTGCCAGCAGTTCATCTCAGGGGAACTATGGCTACACCTTC	many	TRBV28	TRBJ1-2	NA
CASSYPGGAGTGELFF	TGTGCCAGCAGTTACCCCGGGGGGGCTGGCACCGGGGAGCTGTTTTTT	NA	TRBV6-2/TRBV6-3	TRBJ2-2	TRBD2
CASNERNQPQHF	TGTGCCAGTAATGAGCGGAATCAGCCCCAGCATTTT	NA	TRBV19	TRBJ1-5	NA
CASGGGGGPYNEQFF	TGTGCCAGCGGCGGAGGGGGGGGACCCTACAATGAGCAGTTCTTC	once	TRBV9	TRBJ2-1	NA
CSATKGGGGETRYF	TGCAGTGCTACTAAGGGGGGCGGTGGGGAGACCCGGTACTTC	few	TRBV20-1	TRBJ2-5	NA
CSVEGLAYNEQFF	TGCAGCGTTGAAGGACTAGCCTACAATGAGCAGTTCTTC	NA	TRBV29-1	TRBJ2-1	NA
CASSWKTGTGTETQFF	TGTGCCAGCAGCTGGAAAACCGGGACAGGGACAGAGACCCAGTTCTTC	NA	TRBV5-6	TRBJ2-1	TRBD1
CASSYSQTTLQETQYF	TGTGCCAGCAGTTATTCACAGACAACCCTACAAGAGACCCAGTACTTC	NA	TRBV6-5	TRBJ2-5	NA
CAISEDPSYGYTF	TGTGCCATCAGTGAGGACCCGAGCTATGGCTACACCTTC	many	TRBV10-3	TRBJ1-2	NA
CSARDPTGLTQYF	TGCAGTGCTAGAGATCCTACGGGACTTACGCAGTATTTT	many	TRBV20-1	TRBJ2-3	NA
CAGSQGHGQRASYGYTF	TGTGCCGGCAGCCAAGGGCACGGACAGAGGGCCTCCTATGGCTACACCTTC	NA	TRBV3-1	TRBJ1-2	NA
CASKTNRGPVEQYF	TGTGCCAGCAAGACCAATCGGGGCCCGGTGGAGCAGTACTTC	once	TRBV11-2	TRBJ2-7	NA